This T cell receptor beta chain appears in the sequencing data of a study of cytomegalovirus exposure and HLA in healthy donors. Study-level results: With later analysis, a missense DCLRE1C variant became linked to TCR beta V- and J-gene trimming. Several top significant clusters appeared, in a later analysis, to be linked to common viral pathogens.

Of note for this clone: Antigen specificity is unknown.

CDR3 length: 13 amino acids. Germline CDR1 reads MNHEY; CDR2 reads SVGAGI. Trimming cost V 3 bases and J 6 bases; bases outside gene matches: 4. The PCR made use of 60 Vbeta and 13 Jbeta primers. Some clones are missing from TCRdb's copy, which holds only in-frame ones; the method was immunoSEQ multiplex PCR. Here the sample spans fewer than 200,000 clones, 65% to 85% being singletons. The specimen sequenced was PBMCs. This chain joins TRBV6-5 and TRBJ1-2; 7 nucleotides align to TRBD1. The sequence derives from a man aged 35-49 years in good health and CMV-seropositive. The CDR3 DNA sequence: TGTGCCAGCAGTTATTCCACAGGGGATGGCTACACCTTC. Its protein is CASSYSTGDGYTF.